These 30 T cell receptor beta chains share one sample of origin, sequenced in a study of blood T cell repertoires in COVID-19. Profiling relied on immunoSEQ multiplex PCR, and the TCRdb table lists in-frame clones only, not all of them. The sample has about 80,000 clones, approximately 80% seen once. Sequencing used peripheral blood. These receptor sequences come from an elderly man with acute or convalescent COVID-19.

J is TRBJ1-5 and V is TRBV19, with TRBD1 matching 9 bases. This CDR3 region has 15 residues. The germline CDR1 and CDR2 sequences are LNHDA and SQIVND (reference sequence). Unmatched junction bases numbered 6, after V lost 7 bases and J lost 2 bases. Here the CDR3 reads CASTLDRGGNQPQHF. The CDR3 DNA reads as TGTGCCAGTACCTTGGACAGGGGAGGCAATCAGCCCCAGCATTTT.

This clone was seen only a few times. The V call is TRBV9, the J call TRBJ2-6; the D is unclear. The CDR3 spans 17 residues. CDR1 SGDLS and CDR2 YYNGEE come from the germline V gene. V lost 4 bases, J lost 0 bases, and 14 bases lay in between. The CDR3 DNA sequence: TGTGCCAGCAGCCCGACCCTGGAGCGCTCTGGGGCCAACGTCCTGACTTTC. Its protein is CASSPTLERSGANVLTF.

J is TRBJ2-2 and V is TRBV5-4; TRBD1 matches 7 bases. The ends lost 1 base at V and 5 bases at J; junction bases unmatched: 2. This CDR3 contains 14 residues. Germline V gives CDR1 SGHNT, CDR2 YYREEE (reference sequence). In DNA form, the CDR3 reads TGTGCCAGCAGCTTGACCAGGGGGACCGGGGAGCTGTTTTTT. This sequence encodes CASSLTRGTGELFF.

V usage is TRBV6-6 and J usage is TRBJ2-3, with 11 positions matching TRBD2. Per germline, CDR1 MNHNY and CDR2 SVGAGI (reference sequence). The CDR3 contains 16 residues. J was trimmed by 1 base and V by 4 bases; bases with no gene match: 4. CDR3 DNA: TGTGCCAGCAGTTCTCCACTAGCGGGAGGCACAGATACGCAGTATTTT. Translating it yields CASSSPLAGGTDTQYF.

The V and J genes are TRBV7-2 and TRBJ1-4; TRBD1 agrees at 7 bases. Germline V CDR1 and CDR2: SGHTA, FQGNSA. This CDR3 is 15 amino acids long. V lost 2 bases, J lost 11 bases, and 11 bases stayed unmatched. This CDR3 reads CASSLSSRQGSKLFF. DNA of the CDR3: TGTGCCAGCAGCTTAAGTTCGAGACAGGGTTCCAAACTGTTTTTT.

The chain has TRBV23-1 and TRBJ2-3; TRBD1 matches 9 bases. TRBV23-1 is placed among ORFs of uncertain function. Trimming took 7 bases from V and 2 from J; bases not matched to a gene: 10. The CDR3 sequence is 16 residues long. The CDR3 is CASNPKGQGITDTQYF. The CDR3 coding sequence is TGCGCCAGCAATCCGAAGGGACAGGGAATCACAGATACGCAGTATTTT.

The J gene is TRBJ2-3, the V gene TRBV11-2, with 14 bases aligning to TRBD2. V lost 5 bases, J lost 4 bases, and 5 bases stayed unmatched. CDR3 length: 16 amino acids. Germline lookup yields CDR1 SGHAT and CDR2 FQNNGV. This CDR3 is CASSRGLAGGADTQYF. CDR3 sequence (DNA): TGTGCCAGCAGCCGCGGACTAGCGGGGGGCGCAGATACGCAGTATTTT.

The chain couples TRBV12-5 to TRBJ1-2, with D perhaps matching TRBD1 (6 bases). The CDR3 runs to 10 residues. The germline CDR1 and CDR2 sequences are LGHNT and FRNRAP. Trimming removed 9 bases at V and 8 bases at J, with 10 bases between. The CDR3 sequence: CASLGAGYTF. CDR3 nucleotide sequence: TGTGCTAGCTTGGGGGCGGGCTACACCTTC.

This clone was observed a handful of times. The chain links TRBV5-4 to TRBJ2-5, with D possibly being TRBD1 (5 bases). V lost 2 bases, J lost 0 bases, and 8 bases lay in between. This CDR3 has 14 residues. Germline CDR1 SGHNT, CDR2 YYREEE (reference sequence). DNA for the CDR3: TGTGCCAGCAGCTTCCAGGGAAACCAAGAGACCCAGTACTTC. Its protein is CASSFQGNQETQYF.

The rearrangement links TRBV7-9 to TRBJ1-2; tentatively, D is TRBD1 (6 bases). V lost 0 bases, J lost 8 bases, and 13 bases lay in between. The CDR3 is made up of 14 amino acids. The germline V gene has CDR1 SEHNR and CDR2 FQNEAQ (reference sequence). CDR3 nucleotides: TGTGCCAGCAGCTTAGCCTCAGGGGCGGGCGGCTACACCTTC. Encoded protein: CASSLASGAGGYTF.

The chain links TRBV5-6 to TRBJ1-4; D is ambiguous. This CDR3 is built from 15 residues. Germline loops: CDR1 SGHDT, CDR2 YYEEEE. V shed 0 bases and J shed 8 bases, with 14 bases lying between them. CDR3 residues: CASSLAGEAREKLFF. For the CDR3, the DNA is TGTGCCAGCAGCTTGGCTGGGGAGGCTAGGGAAAAACTGTTTTTT.

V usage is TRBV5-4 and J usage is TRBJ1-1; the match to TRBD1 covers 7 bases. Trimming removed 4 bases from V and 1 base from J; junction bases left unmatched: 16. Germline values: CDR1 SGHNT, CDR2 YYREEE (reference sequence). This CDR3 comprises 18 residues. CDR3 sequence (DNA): TGTGCCAGCAGCCCGCCGGGACAGCCCAATCTCGCGAACACTGAAGCTTTCTTT. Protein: CASSPPGQPNLANTEAFF.

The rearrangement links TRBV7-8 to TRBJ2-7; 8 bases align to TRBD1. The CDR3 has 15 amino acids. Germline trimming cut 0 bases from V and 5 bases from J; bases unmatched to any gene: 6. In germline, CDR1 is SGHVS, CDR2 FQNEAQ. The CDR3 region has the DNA TGTGCCAGCAGCTTAGCCGGACAGGGCGGTGACGAGCAGTACTTC. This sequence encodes CASSLAGQGGDEQYF. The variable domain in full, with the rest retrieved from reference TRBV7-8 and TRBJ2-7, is GAGVSQSPRYKVAKRGQDVALRCDPISGHVSLFWYQQALGQGPEFLTYFQNEAQLDKSGLPSDRFFAERPEGSVSTLKIQRTQQEDSAVYLCASSLAGQGGDEQYFGPGTRLTVT.

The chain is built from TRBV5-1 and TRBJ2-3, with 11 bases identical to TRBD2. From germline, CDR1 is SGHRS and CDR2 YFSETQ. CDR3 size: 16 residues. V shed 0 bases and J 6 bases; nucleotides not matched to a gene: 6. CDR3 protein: CASSLVGTSGGDTQYF. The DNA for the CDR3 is TGCGCCAGCAGCTTGGTCGGGACTAGCGGAGGGGATACGCAGTATTTT. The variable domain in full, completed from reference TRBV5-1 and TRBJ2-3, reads KAGVTQTPRYLIKTRGQQVTLSCSPISGHRSVSWYQQTPGQGLQFLFEYFSETQRNKGNFPGRFSGRQFSNSRSEMNVSTLELGDSALYLCASSLVGTSGGDTQYFGPGTRLTVL.

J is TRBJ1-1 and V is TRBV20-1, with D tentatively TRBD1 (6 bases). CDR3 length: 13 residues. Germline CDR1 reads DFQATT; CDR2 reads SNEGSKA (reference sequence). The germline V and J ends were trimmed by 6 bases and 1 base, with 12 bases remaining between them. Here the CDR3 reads CSASGQPNTEAFF. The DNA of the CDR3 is TGCAGTGCCAGTGGACAGCCGAACACTGAAGCTTTCTTT.

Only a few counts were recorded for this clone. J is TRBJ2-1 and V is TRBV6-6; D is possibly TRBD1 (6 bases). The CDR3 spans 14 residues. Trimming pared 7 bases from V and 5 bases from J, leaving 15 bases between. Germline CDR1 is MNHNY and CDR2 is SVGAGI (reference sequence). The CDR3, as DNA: TGTGCCAGCAACCTAGACAGGAGAGACAATGAGCAGTTCTTC. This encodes CASNLDRRDNEQFF.

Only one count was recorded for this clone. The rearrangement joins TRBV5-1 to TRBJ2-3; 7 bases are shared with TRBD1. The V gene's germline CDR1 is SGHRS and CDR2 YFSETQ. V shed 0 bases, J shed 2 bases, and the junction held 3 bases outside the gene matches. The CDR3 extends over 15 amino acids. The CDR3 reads CASSLEGAVTDTQYF. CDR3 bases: TGCGCCAGCAGCTTGGAGGGGGCCGTCACAGATACGCAGTATTTT.

CDR3 bases: TGTGCCAGCAGCCGGAGCGGGGGGATCTCCTACGAGCAGTACTTC. Its protein product is CASSRSGGISYEQYF. V is TRBV7-2 and J is TRBJ2-7; TRBD2 agrees at 9 bases. Trimming took 5 bases from V and 0 from J; bases not matched to a gene: 5. The germline V gene encodes CDR1 SGHTA and CDR2 FQGNSA. There are 15 residues in the CDR3.

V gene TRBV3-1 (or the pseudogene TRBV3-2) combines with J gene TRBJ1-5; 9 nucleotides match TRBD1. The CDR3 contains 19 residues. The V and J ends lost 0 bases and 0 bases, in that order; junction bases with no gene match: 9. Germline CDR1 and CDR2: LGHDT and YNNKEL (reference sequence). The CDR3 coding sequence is TGTGCCAGCAGCCAAGAAGGGACAGGGATGGAGATTAGCAATCAGCCCCAGCATTTT. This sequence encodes CASSQEGTGMEISNQPQHF.

The CDR3 sequence: CASSEASHLNQPQHF. The CDR3 bases are TGTGCCAGCAGTGAAGCGAGTCACCTCAATCAGCCCCAGCATTTT. The chain is built from TRBV6-1 and TRBJ1-5; no clear D gene. This CDR3 region has 15 residues. The V end was cut by 0 bases, the J end by 3 bases, with 9 bases between. The germline CDR1 and CDR2 sequences are MNHNS and SASEGT.

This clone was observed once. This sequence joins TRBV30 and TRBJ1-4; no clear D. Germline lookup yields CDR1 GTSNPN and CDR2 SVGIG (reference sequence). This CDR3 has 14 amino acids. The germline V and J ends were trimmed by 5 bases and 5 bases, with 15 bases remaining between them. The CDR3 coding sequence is TGTGCCTGGGACCCAGCGGAGGGCAATGAAAAACTGTTTTTT. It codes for CAWDPAEGNEKLFF.

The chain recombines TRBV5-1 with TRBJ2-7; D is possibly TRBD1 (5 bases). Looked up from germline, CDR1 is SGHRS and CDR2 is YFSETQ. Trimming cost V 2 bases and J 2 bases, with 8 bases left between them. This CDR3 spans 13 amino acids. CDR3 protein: CASSFDSAYEQYF. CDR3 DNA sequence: TGCGCCAGCAGCTTCGACAGCGCCTACGAGCAGTACTTC.

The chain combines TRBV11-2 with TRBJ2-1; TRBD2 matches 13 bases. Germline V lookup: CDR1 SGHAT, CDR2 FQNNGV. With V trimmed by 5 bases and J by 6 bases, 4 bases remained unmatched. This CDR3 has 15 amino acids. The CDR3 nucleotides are TGTGCCAGCAGCCCCCGACTAGCGGGGGGCAATGAGCAGTTCTTC. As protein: CASSPRLAGGNEQFF.

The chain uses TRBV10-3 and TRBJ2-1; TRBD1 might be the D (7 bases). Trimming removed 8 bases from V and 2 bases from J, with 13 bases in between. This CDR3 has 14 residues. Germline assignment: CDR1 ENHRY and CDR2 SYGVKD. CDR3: CAIQGGKPYNEQFF. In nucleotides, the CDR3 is TGTGCCATCCAGGGGGGAAAGCCCTACAATGAGCAGTTCTTC.

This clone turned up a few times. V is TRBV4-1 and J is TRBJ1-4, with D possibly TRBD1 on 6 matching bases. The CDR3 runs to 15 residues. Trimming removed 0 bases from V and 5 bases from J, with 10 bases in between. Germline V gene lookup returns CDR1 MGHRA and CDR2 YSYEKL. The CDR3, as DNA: TGCGCCAGCAGCCAAGATTTCAGGGGAAATGAAAAACTGTTTTTT. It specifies CASSQDFRGNEKLFF.

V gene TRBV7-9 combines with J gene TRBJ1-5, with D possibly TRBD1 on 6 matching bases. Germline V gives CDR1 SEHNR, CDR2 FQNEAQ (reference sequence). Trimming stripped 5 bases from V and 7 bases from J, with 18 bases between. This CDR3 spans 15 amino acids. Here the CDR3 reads CASSPMGGANQPQHF. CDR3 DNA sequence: TGTGCCAGCAGCCCCATGGGGGGGGCTAACCAGCCCCAGCATTTT.

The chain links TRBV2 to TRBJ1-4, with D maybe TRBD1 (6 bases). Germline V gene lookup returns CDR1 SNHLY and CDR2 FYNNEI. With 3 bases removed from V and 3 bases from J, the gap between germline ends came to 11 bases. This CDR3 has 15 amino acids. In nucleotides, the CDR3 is TGTGCCAGCAGTGACACGGGGGGCCCTAATGAAAAACTGTTTTTT. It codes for CASSDTGGPNEKLFF.

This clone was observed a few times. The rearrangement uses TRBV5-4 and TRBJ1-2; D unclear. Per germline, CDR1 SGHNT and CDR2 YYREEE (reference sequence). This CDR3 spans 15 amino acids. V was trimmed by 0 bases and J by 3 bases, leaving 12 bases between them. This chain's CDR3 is CASSLGAGFDYGYTF. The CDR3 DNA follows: TGTGCCAGCAGCTTGGGCGCGGGGTTTGACTATGGCTACACCTTC.

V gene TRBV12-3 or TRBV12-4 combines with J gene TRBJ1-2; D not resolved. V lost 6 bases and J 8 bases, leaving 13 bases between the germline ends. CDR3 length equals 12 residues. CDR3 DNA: TGTGCCAGCAGACTTGACACGGCCGGCTACACCTTC. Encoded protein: CASRLDTAGYTF.

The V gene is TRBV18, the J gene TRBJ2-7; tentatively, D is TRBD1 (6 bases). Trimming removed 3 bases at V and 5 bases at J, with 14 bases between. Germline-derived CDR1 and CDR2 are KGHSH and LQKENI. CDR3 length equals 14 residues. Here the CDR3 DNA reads TGTGCCAGCTCACCGCAACAGGGTTCTAACGAGCAGTACTTC. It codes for CASSPQQGSNEQYF.